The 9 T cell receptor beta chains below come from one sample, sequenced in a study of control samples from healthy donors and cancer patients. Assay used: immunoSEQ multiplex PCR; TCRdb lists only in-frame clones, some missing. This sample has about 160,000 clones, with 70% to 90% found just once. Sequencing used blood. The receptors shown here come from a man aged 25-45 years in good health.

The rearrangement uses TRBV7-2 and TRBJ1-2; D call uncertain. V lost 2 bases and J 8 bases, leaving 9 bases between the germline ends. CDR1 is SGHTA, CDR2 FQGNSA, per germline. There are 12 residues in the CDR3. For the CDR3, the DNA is TGTGCCAGCAGCTTAACTATCGGGGGCTACACCTTC. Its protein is CASSLTIGGYTF.

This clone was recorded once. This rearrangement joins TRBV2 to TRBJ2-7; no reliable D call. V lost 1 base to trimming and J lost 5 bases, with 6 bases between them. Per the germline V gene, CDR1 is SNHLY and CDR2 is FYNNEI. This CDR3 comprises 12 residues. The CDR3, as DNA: TGTGCCAGCAGTGAAGACGGCCACGAGCAGTACTTC. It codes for CASSEDGHEQYF. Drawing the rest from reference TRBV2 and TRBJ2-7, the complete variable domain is EPEVTQTPSHQVTQMGQEVILRCVPISNHLYFYWYRQILGQKVEFLVSFYNNEISEKSEIFDDQFSVERPDGSNFTLKIRSTKLEDSAMYFCASSEDGHEQYFGPGTRLTVT.

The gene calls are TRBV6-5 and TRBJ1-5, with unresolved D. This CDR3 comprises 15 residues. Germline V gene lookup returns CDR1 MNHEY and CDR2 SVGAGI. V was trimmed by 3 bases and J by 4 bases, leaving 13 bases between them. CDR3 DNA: TGTGCCAGCAGTTATAAGCCCAGCTCTAATCAGCCCCAGCATTTT. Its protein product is CASSYKPSSNQPQHF.

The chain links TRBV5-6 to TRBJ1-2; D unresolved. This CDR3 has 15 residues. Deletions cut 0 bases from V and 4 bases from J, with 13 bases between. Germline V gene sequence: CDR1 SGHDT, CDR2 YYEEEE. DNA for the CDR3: TGTGCCAGCAGCTTGGATTTCCTCGTCAGCTATGGCTACACCTTC. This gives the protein CASSLDFLVSYGYTF.

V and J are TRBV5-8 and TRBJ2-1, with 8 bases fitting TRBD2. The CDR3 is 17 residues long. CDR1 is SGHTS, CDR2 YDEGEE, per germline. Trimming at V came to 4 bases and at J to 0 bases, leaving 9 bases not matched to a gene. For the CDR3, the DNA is TGTGCCAGCAGCCTGTCTCGGGGGGGAAGCTCCTACAATGAGCAGTTCTTC. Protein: CASSLSRGGSSYNEQFF.

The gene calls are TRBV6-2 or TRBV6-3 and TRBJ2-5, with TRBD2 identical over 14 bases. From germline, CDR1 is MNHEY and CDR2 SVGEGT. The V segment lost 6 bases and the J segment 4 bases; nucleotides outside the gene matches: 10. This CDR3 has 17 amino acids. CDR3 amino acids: CASSRFGTSGRSETQYF. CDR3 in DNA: TGTGCCAGCAGCCGATTCGGGACTAGCGGGAGATCAGAGACCCAGTACTTC.

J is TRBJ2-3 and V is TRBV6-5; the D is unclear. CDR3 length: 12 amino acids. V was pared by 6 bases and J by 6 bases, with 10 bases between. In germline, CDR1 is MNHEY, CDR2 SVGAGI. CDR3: CASSAPTDTQYF. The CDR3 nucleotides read TGTGCCAGCAGCGCCCCCACGGATACGCAGTATTTT.

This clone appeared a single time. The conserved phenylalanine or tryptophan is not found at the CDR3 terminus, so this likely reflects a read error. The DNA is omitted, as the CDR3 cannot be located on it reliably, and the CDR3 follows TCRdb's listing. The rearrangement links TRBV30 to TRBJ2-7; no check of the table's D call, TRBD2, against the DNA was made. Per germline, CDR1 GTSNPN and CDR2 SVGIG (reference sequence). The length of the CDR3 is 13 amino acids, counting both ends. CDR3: CAWTQSGTSPVRL.

The DNA for the CDR3 is TGTGCCAGCTCACCACAGGGGGGGCCCTACGAGCAGTACTTC. It specifies CASSPQGGPYEQYF. The chain recombines TRBV18 with TRBJ2-7, with TRBD2 as a possible D gene (7 bases). This CDR3 is 14 amino acids long. The V gene's germline CDR1 is KGHSH and CDR2 LQKENI. With 1 base removed from V and 2 bases from J, the gap between germline ends came to 9 bases.